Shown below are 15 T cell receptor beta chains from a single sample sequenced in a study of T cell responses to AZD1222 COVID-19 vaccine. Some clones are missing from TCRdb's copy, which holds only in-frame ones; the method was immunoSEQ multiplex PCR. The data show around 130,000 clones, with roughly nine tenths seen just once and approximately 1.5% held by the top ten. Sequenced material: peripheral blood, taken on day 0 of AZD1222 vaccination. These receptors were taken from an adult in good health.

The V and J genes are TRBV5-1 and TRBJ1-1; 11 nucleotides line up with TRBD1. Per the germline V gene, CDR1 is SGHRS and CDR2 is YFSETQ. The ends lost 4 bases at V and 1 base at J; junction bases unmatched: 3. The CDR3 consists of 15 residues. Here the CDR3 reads CASSKGQGANTEAFF. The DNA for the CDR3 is TGCGCCAGCAGCAAAGGACAGGGGGCGAACACTGAAGCTTTCTTT.

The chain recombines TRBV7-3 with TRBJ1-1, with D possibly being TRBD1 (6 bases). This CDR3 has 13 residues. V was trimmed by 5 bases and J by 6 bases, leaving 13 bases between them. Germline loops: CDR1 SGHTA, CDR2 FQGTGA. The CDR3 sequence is CASSVSPGAEAFF. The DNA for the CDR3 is TGTGCCAGCAGCGTGAGCCCAGGGGCTGAAGCTTTCTTT.

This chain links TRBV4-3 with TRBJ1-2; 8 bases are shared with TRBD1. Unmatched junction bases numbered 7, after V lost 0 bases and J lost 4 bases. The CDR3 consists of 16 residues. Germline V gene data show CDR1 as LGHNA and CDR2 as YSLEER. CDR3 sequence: CASSQDWTGWVYGYTF. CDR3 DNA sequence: TGCGCCAGCAGCCAAGATTGGACAGGGTGGGTCTATGGCTACACCTTC.

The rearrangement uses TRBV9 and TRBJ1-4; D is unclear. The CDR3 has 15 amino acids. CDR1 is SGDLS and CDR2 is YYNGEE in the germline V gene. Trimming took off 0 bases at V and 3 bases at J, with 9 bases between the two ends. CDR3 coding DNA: TGTGCCAGCAGCGTAGCCGGGTTAGCTAATGAAAAACTGTTTTTT. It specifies CASSVAGLANEKLFF.

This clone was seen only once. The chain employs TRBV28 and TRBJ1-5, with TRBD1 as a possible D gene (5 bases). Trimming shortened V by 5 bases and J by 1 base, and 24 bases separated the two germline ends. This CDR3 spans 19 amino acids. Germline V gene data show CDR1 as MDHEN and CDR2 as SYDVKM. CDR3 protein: CASSPSPGKVERSNQPQHF. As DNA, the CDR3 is TGTGCCAGCAGTCCCTCTCCAGGGAAAGTCGAAAGGAGCAATCAGCCCCAGCATTTT.

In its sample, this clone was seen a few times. CDR3 region: CASSYRLGDEQFF. CDR3 sequence (DNA): TGTGCCAGCAGCTATAGACTGGGCGATGAGCAGTTCTTC. The chain links TRBV7-2 to TRBJ2-1, with D hard to call. The CDR3 consists of 13 residues. Germline V gives CDR1 SGHTA, CDR2 FQGNSA. Trimming removed 4 bases from V and 8 bases from J, with 12 bases in between.

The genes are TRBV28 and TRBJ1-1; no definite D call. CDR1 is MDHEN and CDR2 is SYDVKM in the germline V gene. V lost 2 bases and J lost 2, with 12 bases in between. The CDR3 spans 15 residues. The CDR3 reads CASSLRSWSNTEAFF. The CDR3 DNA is TGTGCCAGCAGTTTACGGTCTTGGTCTAACACTGAAGCTTTCTTT. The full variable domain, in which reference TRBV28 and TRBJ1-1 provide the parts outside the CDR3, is DVKVTQSSRYLVKRTGEKVFLECVQDMDHENMFWYRQDPGLGLRLIYFSYDVKMKEKGDIPEGYSVSREKKERFSLILESASTNQTSMYLCASSLRSWSNTEAFFGQGTRLTVV.

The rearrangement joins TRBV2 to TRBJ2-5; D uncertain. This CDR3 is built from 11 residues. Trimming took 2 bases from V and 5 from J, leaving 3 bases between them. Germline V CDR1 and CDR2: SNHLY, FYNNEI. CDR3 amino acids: CASSEWETQYF. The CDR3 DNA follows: TGTGCCAGCAGTGAATGGGAGACCCAGTACTTC. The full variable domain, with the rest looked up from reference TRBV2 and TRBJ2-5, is EPEVTQTPSHQVTQMGQEVILRCVPISNHLYFYWYRQILGQKVEFLVSFYNNEISEKSEIFDDQFSVERPDGSNFTLKIRSTKLEDSAMYFCASSEWETQYFGPGTRLLVL.

The CDR3 reads CASSPLRISSSYEQYF. The CDR3 DNA reads as TGTGCCAGCAGCCCCCTACGTATCTCGAGCTCCTACGAGCAGTACTTC. This chain links TRBV7-8 with TRBJ2-7; D remains unclear. Trimming cost V 5 bases and J 0 bases, with 17 bases left between them. Germline V gene sequence: CDR1 SGHVS, CDR2 FQNEAQ. This CDR3 region has 16 residues. The whole variable domain, remainder taken from reference TRBV7-8 and TRBJ2-7, is GAGVSQSPRYKVAKRGQDVALRCDPISGHVSLFWYQQALGQGPEFLTYFQNEAQLDKSGLPSDRFFAERPEGSVSTLKIQRTQQEDSAVYLCASSPLRISSSYEQYFGPGTRLTVT.

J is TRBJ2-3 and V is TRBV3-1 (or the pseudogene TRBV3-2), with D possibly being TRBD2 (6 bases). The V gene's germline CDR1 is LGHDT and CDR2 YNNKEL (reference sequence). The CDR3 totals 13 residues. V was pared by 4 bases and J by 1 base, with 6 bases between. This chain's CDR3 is CASSRGGTDTQYF. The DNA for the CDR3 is TGTGCCAGCAGCCGGGGGGGCACAGATACGCAGTATTTT.

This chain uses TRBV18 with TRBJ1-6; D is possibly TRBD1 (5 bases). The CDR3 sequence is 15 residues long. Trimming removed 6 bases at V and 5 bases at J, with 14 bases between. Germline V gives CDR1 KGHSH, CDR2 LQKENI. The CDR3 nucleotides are TGTGCCAGCTCGGGCCAGGGACCTAATAATTCACCCCTCCACTTT. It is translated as CASSGQGPNNSPLHF.

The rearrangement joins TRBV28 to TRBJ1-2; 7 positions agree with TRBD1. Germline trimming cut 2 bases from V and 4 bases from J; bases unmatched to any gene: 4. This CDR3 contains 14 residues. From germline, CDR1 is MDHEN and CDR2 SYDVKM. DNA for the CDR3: TGTGCCAGCAGTTTAAATGGGGACAGCTATGGCTACACCTTC. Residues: CASSLNGDSYGYTF.

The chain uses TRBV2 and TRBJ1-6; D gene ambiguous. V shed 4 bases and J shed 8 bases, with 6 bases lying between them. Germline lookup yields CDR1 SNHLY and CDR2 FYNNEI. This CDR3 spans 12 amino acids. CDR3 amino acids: CASSAKDSPLHF. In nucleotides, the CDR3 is TGTGCCAGCAGTGCAAAAGATTCACCCCTCCACTTT.

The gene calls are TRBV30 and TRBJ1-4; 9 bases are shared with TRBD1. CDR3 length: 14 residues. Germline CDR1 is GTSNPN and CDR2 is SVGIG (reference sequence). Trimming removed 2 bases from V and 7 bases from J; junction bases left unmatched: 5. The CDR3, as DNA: TGTGCCTGGAGTAGACAGGGGGGGAGTGAAAAACTGTTTTTT. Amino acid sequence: CAWSRQGGSEKLFF.

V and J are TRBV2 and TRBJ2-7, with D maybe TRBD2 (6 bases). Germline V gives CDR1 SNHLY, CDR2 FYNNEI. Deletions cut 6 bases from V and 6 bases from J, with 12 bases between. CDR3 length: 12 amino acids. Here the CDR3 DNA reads TGTGCCAGCAGCCAACTAGCAGCCGAGCAGTACTTC. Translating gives CASSQLAAEQYF.